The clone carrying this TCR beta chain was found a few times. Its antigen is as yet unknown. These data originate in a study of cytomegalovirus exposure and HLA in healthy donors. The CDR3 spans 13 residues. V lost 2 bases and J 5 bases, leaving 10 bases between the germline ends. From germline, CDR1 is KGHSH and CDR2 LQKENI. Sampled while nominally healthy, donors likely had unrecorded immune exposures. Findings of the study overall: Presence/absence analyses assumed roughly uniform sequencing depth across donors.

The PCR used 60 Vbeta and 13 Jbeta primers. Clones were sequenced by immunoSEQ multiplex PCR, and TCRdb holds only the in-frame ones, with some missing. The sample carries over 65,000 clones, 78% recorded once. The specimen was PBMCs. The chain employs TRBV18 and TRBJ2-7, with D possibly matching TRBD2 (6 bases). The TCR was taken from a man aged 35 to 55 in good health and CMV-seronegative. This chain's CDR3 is CASSPASVNEQYF. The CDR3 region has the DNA TGTGCCAGCTCACCAGCTAGCGTTAACGAGCAGTACTTC.